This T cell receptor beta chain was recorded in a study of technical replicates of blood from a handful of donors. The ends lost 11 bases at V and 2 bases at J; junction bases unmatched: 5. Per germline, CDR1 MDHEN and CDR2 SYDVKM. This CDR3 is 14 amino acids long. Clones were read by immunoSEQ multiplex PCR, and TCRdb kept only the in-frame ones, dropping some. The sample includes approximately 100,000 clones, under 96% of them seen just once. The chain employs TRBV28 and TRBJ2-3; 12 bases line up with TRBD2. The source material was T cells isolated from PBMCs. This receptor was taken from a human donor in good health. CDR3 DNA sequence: TGTGCCTGCCTAGCGGGAGGGCTCACAGATACGCAGTATTTT. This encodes CACLAGGLTDTQYF.